This TCR beta chain was identified during a study of OX40 agonist ivuxolimab in advanced cancers. TCRdb keeps only in-frame clones here, not all; method: immunoSEQ multiplex PCR. Altogether about 62,000 clones are present, 80% to 95% being singletons, with the ten largest covering approximately 0.62%. Study-level findings and limits: Antigen specificity of clonally expanded peripheral T cells was not established.

A note on this clone: Its antigen is not identified.

The germline V and J ends were trimmed by 4 bases and 1 base, with 11 bases remaining between them. The V gene's germline CDR1 is SGHRS and CDR2 YFSETQ. CDR3 length: 14 amino acids. The rearrangement joins TRBV5-1 to TRBJ1-1, with D possibly matching TRBD1 (6 bases). The sequencing used CD4+ or CD8+ T cells sorted from blood, collected in a trial of the OX40 agonist ivuxolimab. The TCR sequence derives from an adult with an advanced solid tumor such as melanoma, head and neck, liver or kidney cancer. DNA of the CDR3: TGCGCCAGCAGCCCGGGAGGGGGGAACACTGAAGCTTTCTTT. The encoded protein is CASSPGGGNTEAFF.